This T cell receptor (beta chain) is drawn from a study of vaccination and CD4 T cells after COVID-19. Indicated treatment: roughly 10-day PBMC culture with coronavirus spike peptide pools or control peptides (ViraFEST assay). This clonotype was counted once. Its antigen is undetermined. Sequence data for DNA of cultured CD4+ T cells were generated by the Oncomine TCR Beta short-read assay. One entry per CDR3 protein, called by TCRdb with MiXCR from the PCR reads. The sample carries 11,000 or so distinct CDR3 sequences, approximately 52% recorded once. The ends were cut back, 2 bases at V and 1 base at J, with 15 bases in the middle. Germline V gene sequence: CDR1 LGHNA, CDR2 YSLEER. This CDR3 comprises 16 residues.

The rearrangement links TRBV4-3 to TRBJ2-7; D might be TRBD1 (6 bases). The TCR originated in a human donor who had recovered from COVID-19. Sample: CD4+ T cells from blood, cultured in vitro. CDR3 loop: CASSQSLDSLSYEQYF. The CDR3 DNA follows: TGCGCCAGCAGCCAATCCTTGGACAGCTTATCCTACGAGCAGTACTTC.